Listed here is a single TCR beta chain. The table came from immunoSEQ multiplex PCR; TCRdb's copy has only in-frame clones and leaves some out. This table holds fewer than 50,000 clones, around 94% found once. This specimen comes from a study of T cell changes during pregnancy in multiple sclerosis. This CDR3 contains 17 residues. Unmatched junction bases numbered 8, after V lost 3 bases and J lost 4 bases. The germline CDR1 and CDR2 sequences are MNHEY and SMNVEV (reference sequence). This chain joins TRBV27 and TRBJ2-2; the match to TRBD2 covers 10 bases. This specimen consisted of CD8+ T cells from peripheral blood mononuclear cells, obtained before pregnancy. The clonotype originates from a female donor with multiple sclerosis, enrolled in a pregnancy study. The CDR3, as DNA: TGTGCCAGCAGTTTCCCCGAGCGGGAGGGCCGCACCGGGGAGCTGTTTTTT. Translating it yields CASSFPEREGRTGELFF.